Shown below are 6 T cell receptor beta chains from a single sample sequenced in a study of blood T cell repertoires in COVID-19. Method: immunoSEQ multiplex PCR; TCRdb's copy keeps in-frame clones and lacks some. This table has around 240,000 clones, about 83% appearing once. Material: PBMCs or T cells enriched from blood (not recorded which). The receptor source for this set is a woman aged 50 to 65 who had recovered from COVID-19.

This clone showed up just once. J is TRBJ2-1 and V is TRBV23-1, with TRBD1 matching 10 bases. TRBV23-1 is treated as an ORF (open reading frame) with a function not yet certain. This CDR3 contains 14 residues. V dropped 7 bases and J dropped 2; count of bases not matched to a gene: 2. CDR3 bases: TGCGCCAGCATTGGGACAGGGGCCTACAATGAGCAGTTCTTC. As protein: CASIGTGAYNEQFF.

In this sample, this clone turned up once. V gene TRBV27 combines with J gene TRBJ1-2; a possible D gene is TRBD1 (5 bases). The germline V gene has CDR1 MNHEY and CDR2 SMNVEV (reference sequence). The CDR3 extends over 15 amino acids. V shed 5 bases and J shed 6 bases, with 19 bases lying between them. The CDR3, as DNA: TGTGCCAGCAGTCCGATCTGGGGCAGCAAGAATGGCTACACCTTC. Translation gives CASSPIWGSKNGYTF.

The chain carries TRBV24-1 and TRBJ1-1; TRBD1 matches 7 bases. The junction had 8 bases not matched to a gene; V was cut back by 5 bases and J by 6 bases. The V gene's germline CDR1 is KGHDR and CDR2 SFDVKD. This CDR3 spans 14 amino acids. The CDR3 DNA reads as TGTGCCACCAGTGGAACAGGGGCCCCCTCTGAAGCTTTCTTT. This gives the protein CATSGTGAPSEAFF.

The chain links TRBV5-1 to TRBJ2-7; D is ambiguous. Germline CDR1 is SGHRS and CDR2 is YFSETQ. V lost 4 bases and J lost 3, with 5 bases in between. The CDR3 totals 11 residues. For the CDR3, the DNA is TGCGCCAGCAGCCAGGACTACGAGCAGTACTTC. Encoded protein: CASSQDYEQYF.

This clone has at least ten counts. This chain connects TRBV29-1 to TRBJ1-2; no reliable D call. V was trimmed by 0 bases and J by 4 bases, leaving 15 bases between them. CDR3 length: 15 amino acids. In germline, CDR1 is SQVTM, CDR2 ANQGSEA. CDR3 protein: CSVEDPSPRFYGYTF. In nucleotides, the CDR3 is TGCAGCGTTGAAGATCCATCCCCCCGGTTCTATGGCTACACCTTC.

For the CDR3, the DNA is TGTGCCAGCAGCTTAGGACAGGTATTGAACAATGAGCAGTTCTTC. Protein sequence: CASSLGQVLNNEQFF. This chain connects TRBV7-9 to TRBJ2-1; D possibly corresponds to TRBD1 (6 bases). The CDR3 covers 15 residues. Germline V gene sequence: CDR1 SEHNR, CDR2 FQNEAQ (reference sequence). V was cut by 1 base and J by 5 bases, with 12 bases left in between.